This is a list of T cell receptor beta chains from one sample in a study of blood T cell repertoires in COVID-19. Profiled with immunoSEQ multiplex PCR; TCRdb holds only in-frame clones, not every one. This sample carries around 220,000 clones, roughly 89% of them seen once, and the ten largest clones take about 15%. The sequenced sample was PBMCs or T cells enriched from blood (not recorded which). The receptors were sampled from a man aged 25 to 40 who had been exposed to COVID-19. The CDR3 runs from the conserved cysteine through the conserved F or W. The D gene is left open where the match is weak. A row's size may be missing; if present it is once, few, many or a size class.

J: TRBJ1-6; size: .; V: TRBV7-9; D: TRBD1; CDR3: CASSLEGQGGSPLHF; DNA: TGTGCCAGCAGCTTAGAAGGACAGGGAGGTTCACCCCTCCACTTT
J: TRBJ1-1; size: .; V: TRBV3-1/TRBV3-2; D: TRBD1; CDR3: CASSYTGGASAFF; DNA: TGTGCCAGCAGCTATACAGGGGGCGCGTCAGCTTTCTTT
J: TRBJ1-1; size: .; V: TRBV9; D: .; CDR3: CASSVGAGLNTEAFF; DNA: TGTGCCAGCAGCGTCGGGGCGGGGCTAAACACTGAAGCTTTCTTT
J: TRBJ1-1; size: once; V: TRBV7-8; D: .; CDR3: CASSLAGYRDKNTEAFF; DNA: TGTGCCAGCAGCTTAGCGGGTTACCGGGACAAGAACACTGAAGCTTTCTTT
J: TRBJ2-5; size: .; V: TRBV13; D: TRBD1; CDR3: CASSYRGQETQYF; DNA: TGTGCCAGCAGCTACAGGGGGCAAGAGACCCAGTACTTC
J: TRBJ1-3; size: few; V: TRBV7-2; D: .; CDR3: CASSPRVGNTIYF; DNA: TGTGCCAGCAGTCCGCGGGTTGGAAACACCATATATTTT
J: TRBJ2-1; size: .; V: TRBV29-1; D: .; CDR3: CSVLVSSYNEQFF; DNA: TGCAGCGTTCTCGTTAGCTCCTACAATGAGCAGTTCTTC
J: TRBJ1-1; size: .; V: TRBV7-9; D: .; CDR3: CASSLSGMNTEAFF; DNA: TGTGCCAGCAGCTTATCAGGGATGAACACTGAAGCTTTCTTT
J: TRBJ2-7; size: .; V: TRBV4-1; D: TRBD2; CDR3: CASSQGGLSPMKEQYF; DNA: TGCGCCAGCAGCCAAGGGGGACTAAGCCCTATGAAGGAGCAGTACTTC
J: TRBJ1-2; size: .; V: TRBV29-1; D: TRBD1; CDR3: CSTAGTGGGGYTF; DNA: TGCAGCACTGCCGGGACAGGGGGTGGAGGCTACACCTTC
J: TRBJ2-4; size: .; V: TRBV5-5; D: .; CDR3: CASSGRVQYF; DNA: TGTGCCAGCAGCGGCCGGGTCCAGTACTTC
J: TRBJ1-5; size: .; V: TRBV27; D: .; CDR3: CASSRGSVNQPQHF; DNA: TGTGCCAGCAGTAGAGGGTCCGTCAATCAGCCCCAGCATTTT
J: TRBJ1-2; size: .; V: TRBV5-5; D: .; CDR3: CASSFTDLYGYTF; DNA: TGTGCCAGCAGCTTCACAGACCTCTATGGCTACACCTTC
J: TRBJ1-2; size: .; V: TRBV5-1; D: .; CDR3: CASSLDTADGYTF; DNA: TGCGCCAGCAGCTTGGACACTGCGGATGGCTACACCTTC
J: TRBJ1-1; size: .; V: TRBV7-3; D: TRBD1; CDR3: CASSFTRGRQNTEAFF; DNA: TGTGCCAGCAGCTTCACCAGGGGGCGACAGAACACTGAAGCTTTCTTT
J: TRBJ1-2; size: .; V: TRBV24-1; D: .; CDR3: CATSAWGGGDYTF; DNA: TGTGCCACCAGTGCCTGGGGAGGGGGTGACTACACCTTC
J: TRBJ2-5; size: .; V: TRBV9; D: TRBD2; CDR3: CASSHGVAGGFGETQYF; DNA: TGTGCCAGCAGCCACGGGGTAGCGGGGGGCTTTGGAGAGACCCAGTACTTC
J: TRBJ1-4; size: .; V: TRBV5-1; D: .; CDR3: CASSLVGMNVGEKLFF; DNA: TGCGCCAGCAGCTTGGTGGGCATGAACGTAGGTGAAAAACTGTTTTTT
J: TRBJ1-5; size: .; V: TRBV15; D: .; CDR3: CATSRDRGHINQPQHF; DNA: TGTGCCACCAGCAGAGATCGGGGACACATCAATCAGCCCCAGCATTTT
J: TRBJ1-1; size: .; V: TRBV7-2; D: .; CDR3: CASSRGVENTEAFF; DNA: TGTGCCAGCAGCCGCGGCGTAGAGAACACTGAAGCTTTCTTT
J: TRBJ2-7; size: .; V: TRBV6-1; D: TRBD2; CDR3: CASSEGLAGAIYEQYF; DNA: TGTGCCAGCAGTGAAGGACTAGCGGGGGCTATCTACGAGCAGTACTTC
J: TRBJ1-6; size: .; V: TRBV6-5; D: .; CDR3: CASSYAAERLPLHF; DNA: TGTGCCAGCAGTTACGCGGCGGAGCGGCTTCCCCTCCACTTT
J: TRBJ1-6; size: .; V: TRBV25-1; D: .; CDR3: CASRMGNSPLHF; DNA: TGTGCCAGCCGAATGGGCAATTCACCCCTCCACTTT
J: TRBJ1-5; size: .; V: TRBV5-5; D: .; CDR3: CASSLASHQPQHF; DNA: TGTGCCAGCAGCTTGGCCAGTCATCAGCCCCAGCATTTT
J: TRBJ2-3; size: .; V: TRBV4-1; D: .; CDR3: CASRGVEDTQYF; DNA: TGCGCCAGCAGGGGAGTTGAAGATACGCAGTATTTT
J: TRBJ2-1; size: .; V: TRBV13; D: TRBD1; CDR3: CASRLLDRVAGEQFF; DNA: TGTGCCAGCAGACTACTTGACAGGGTAGCTGGTGAGCAGTTCTTC
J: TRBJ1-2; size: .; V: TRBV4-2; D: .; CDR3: CASSQEMRDIGDGYTF; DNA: TGTGCCAGCAGCCAAGAAATGAGGGATATTGGGGATGGCTACACCTTC
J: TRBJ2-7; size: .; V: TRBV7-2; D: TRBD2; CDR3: CASSPLAGAYEQYF; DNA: TGTGCCAGCAGCCCGCTAGCGGGGGCCTACGAGCAGTACTTC
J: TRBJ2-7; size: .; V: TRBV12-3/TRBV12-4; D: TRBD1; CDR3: CASGSQGDEQYF; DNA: TGTGCCAGCGGATCACAGGGGGACGAGCAGTACTTC